This TCR beta chain stems from a study of cytomegalovirus exposure and HLA in healthy donors. Study context: Samples from HLA-typed donors yielded 65 million to 85 million unique TCRs in an early data release. About four fifths of around 390 genotyped donors fell in the Caucasian-associated ancestry cluster.

The germline V gene has CDR1 WSHSY and CDR2 SAAADI. The V segment lost 3 bases and the J segment 8 bases; nucleotides outside the gene matches: 16. The CDR3 is 16 residues long. As to this clone: Its antigen is still unknown.

60 Vbeta and 13 Jbeta primers were used in PCR. TCRdb keeps only in-frame clones here, not all; method: immunoSEQ multiplex PCR. Of roughly 160,000 clones listed, about three quarters are singletons. Overall study findings and caveats: TCR beta V- and J-gene trimming was later associated with a missense DCLRE1C variant.

Donors consisted of healthy bone marrow donors. The chain couples TRBV10-2 to TRBJ2-7, with TRBD1 matching over 7 bases. Sequencing was done on a sample of PBMCs. The source of this sequence is a girl aged 10 to 17 in good health and CMV-seronegative. In nucleotides, the CDR3 is TGCGCCAGCAGTGACCTCGACAGGGCCGGGCGATACAAGCAGTACTTC. This encodes CASSDLDRAGRYKQYF.